The source of this T cell receptor (beta chain) is a study of T cells in Graves' hyperthyroidism and ophthalmopathy. This clonotype appeared many times. Trimming left V 2 bases short and J 3 bases short, with 17 bases between. CDR3 size: 16 residues. Amplification of TCR beta CDR3 regions used RNA as the template. HTBI primers were the set used in a first-round RT-PCR of the TCR CDR3. TCRdb itself ran the multiplex PCR reads through MiXCR, one entry per CDR3 protein. The sample lists about 400,000 distinct CDR3 sequences; approximately 13% were seen once. This TCR was sampled from a woman under 30 with Graves' hyperthyroidism. The sequenced material came from blood. The V call is TRBV12-3 or TRBV12-4, the J call TRBJ2-7; possibly TRBD2 for D (6 bases). This CDR3 reads CASSLWGGKGDYEQYF. The CDR3 DNA follows: TGTGCCAGCAGTTTATGGGGCGGGAAGGGAGACTACGAGCAGTACTTC.